Presented here are 11 T cell receptor beta chains from one specimen sequenced in a study of blood T cells in healthy people across ages. PCR was performed a second time for roughly 6 to 12 cycles using a sample-barcoded 5' primer and a J-beta primer mix. Each CDR3 protein gets one entry after TCRdb re-called the 5' RACE reads with MiXCR. The data hold about 760,000 distinct CDR3 sequences, with around 25% observed a single time. This sample also appeared in a second study, on T cells of mothers and their children.

Specimen: blood. These receptors all come from a boy younger than 18 in good health.

A few counts support this clonotype. The chain recombines TRBV20-1 with TRBJ2-1; 9 nucleotides line up with TRBD2. The ends lost 4 bases at V and 9 bases at J; junction bases unmatched: 7. CDR1 is DFQATT, CDR2 SNEGSKA, per germline (reference sequence). This CDR3 comprises 13 residues. As DNA, the CDR3 is TGCAGTGCTATGGGGCTAGCGGGGATTGAGCAGTTCTTC. The encoded protein is CSAMGLAGIEQFF.

This sequence joins TRBV7-2 and TRBJ1-5; D is unresolved. Germline CDR1 reads SGHTA; CDR2 reads FQGNSA. V was trimmed by 1 base and J by 1 base, leaving 8 bases between them. The CDR3 has 15 amino acids. The CDR3 spells CASSLDVGSNQPQHF. In DNA form, the CDR3 reads TGTGCCAGCAGCTTAGACGTAGGAAGCAATCAGCCCCAGCATTTT.

There are a few counts of this clonotype. The V call is TRBV29-1, the J call TRBJ2-5; 7 bases align to TRBD1. After removal of 2 bases from V and 6 bases from J, the junction contained 9 bases not matched to a gene. Per germline, CDR1 SQVTM and CDR2 ANQGSEA. The CDR3 length is 14 residues. The CDR3 sequence is CSVESEGAIQTQYF. CDR3 DNA sequence: TGCAGCGTTGAAAGTGAGGGGGCGATTCAGACCCAGTACTTC.

The chain recombines TRBV4-1 with TRBJ2-1; D may correspond to TRBD1 or TRBD2 (6 bases each). The CDR3 contains 14 residues. CDR1 MGHRA and CDR2 YSYEKL come from the germline V gene. The germline V and J ends were trimmed by 5 bases and 3 bases, with 11 bases remaining between them. CDR3 DNA sequence: TGCGCCAGCAGCAGGGGGGAGATCTACAATGAGCAGTTCTTC. Amino acid sequence: CASSRGEIYNEQFF.

On this clonotype: Mismatch with germline at one junction end may stem from a read error. V and J are TRBV13 and TRBJ2-7; 7 bases agree with TRBD2. From germline, CDR1 is PRHDT and CDR2 FYEKMQ (reference sequence). CDR3 length equals 13 residues. The DNA of the CDR3 is TGTGCCAGCAGCTCCCTGCGGGAGAGGCCTCACTTCTTC. Translated: CASSSLRERPHFF.

The chain uses TRBV29-1 and TRBJ1-1; the match to TRBD1 covers 7 bases. The trim removed 0 bases at V and 4 bases at J, leaving 8 bases unmatched. Per germline, CDR1 SQVTM and CDR2 ANQGSEA. The CDR3 extends over 15 amino acids. CDR3 sequence: CSVEDLTGYGTEAFF. CDR3 coding DNA: TGCAGCGTTGAAGACCTGACAGGGTATGGCACTGAAGCTTTCTTT.

This clonotype was detected a few times. V usage is TRBV11-3 and J usage is TRBJ2-5; maybe TRBD2 (6 bases). With 6 bases removed from V and 9 bases from J, the gap between germline ends came to 20 bases. Germline V gene lookup returns CDR1 SGHNT and CDR2 YENEEA. This CDR3 spans 14 amino acids. The CDR3 DNA is TGTGCCAGCAGAACTGGAGGGGTTGAAGGAGCCCAGTACTTC. As protein: CASRTGGVEGAQYF.

This clonotype turned up a few times. The chain employs TRBV9 and TRBJ2-1, with a possible D match to TRBD1 (5 bases). Trimming cost V 0 bases and J 8 bases, with 9 bases left between them. CDR1 and CDR2 (germline): SGDLS, YYNGEE. The CDR3 length is 13 residues. CDR3 in DNA: TGTGCCAGCAGCGTAGAAGACAGAGATGAGCAGTTCTTC. It is translated as CASSVEDRDEQFF.

This clonotype has more than one count but fewer than ten. This chain connects TRBV3-1 to TRBJ1-2; D is ambiguous. Trimming cost V 0 bases and J 5 bases, with 19 bases left between them. This CDR3 region has 17 residues. The germline V gene has CDR1 LGHDT and CDR2 YNNKEL (reference sequence). The CDR3 DNA reads as TGTGCCAGCAGCCAAGATGGTTGGGAACAGTCAGTATATGGCTACACCTTC. It codes for CASSQDGWEQSVYGYTF. The full variable domain, its missing parts supplied by reference TRBV3-1 and TRBJ1-2, is DTAVSQTPKYLVTQMGNDKSIKCEQNLGHDTMYWYKQDSKKFLKIMFSYNNKELIINETVPNRFSPKSPDKAHLNLHINSLELGDSAVYFCASSQDGWEQSVYGYTFGSGTRLTVV.

The table lists this clonotype with a few counts. The V call is TRBV12-5, the J call TRBJ2-1; a possible D gene is TRBD2 (6 bases). Trimming took 2 bases from V and 6 from J, leaving 14 bases between them. There are 15 residues in the CDR3. Germline values: CDR1 LGHNT, CDR2 FRNRAP. This CDR3 reads CASGLFQAGFNEQFF. The CDR3 nucleotides are TGTGCTAGTGGTTTGTTCCAGGCGGGGTTCAATGAGCAGTTCTTC.

The chain is built from TRBV2 and TRBJ2-5; TRBD1 aligns across 7 bases. The DNA end favors TRBJ2-1, so the J call may be wrong. Germline loops: CDR1 SNHLY, CDR2 FYNNEI. This CDR3 has 14 amino acids. CDR3 sequence: CASRTGPGGNEQFF. CDR3 DNA sequence: TGTGCCAGCAGAACCGGCCCAGGGGGCAATGAGCAGTTCTTC.